The 30 T cell receptor beta chains below come from one sample, sequenced in a study of patients and donors after allogeneic stem cell transplantation. TCRdb used MiXCR to reprocess the RT-PCR reads, holding one entry per CDR3 protein. This sample has about 70,000 distinct CDR3 sequences, with around 27% found just once. Sequencing used blood, either unsorted or a sorted T cell fraction (not recorded which). The receptors here all came from a human donor who was either an allogeneic HSCT recipient or a stem cell or donor lymphocyte infusion donor (not recorded which). It is not recorded whose cells these are; they may come from a transplant donor.

The CDR3 here is CASKRLSGLGETQYF. CDR3 in DNA: TGTGCCAGCAAGAGGTTGAGCGGCTTGGGAGAGACCCAGTACTTC. The chain links TRBV7-2 to TRBJ2-5, with TRBD2 as a possible D gene (5 bases). This CDR3 comprises 15 residues. The V gene lost 7 bases and the J gene lost 4 bases, with 19 bases spanning the gap. Germline V gene sequence: CDR1 SGHTA, CDR2 FQGNSA.

This clonotype appeared a few times. The V and J genes are TRBV18 and TRBJ1-2; 7 bases agree with TRBD1. The V gene's germline CDR1 is KGHSH and CDR2 LQKENI. The CDR3 runs 16 residues. V lost 1 base and J lost 3; bases outside the gene matches: 8. The CDR3 loop is CASSPLTGNWDYGYTF. CDR3 DNA: TGTGCCAGCTCACCACTGACAGGGAATTGGGACTATGGCTACACCTTC.

This clonotype came up a few times. The chain carries TRBV20-1 and TRBJ1-3; a weak D match, TRBD1 (5 bases). The ends were cut back, 1 base at V and 2 bases at J, with 21 bases in the middle. This CDR3 has 18 residues. Looked up from germline, CDR1 is DFQATT and CDR2 is SNEGSKA (reference sequence). In DNA, the CDR3 is TGCAGTGCTAGAGCCAAACCTTCACAGGCTCCTCCTGGAAACACCATATATTTT. The encoded protein is CSARAKPSQAPPGNTIYF.

This chain connects TRBV5-6 to TRBJ1-2; TRBD1 matches at 8 bases. Trimming took 0 bases from V and 5 from J; bases not matched to a gene: 6. The germline gives CDR1 SGHDT, CDR2 YYEEEE. The CDR3 runs to 15 residues. The CDR3 protein is CASSLARGPAYGYTF. The DNA for the CDR3 is TGTGCCAGCAGCTTGGCCAGGGGGCCGGCTTATGGCTACACCTTC. Full variable domain (remainder filled in from reference TRBV5-6 and TRBJ1-2): DAGVTQSPTHLIKTRGQQVTLRCSPKSGHDTVSWYQQALGQGPQFIFQYYEEEERQRGNFPDRFSGHQFPNYSSELNVNALLLGDSALYLCASSLARGPAYGYTFGSGTRLTVV.

This clonotype occurred many times. The chain's CDR3 is CASSLSTGNGYTF. The CDR3 nucleotides are TGCGCCAGCAGCTTGTCGACAGGGAATGGCTACACCTTC. The chain joins TRBV5-1 to TRBJ1-2, with 7 bases that match TRBD1. The CDR3 runs 13 residues. V lost 1 base to trimming and J lost 6 bases; unmatched junction nucleotides: 3. Germline CDR1 and CDR2: SGHRS and YFSETQ.

This rearrangement joins TRBV7-9 to TRBJ2-1; D remains ambiguous. CDR3 length: 15 residues. Germline V lookup: CDR1 SEHNR, CDR2 FQNEAQ (reference sequence). The ends were cut back, 5 bases at V and 0 bases at J, with 11 bases in the middle. The CDR3 sequence is CASSRGRSSYNEQFF. In nucleotides, the CDR3 is TGTGCCAGCAGCCGAGGACGGAGCTCCTACAATGAGCAGTTCTTC.

In DNA, the CDR3 is TGCAGCGTCCTATTCCCGCAGGGGGAGGCTAATGAAAAACTGTTTTTT. Translating gives CSVLFPQGEANEKLFF. The J gene is TRBJ1-4, the V gene TRBV29-1; 7 bases are a match to TRBD1. CDR3 length equals 16 residues. With 6 bases clipped from V and 3 bases from J, the junction kept 13 bases outside the gene matches. Germline CDR1 SQVTM, CDR2 ANQGSEA.

The gene calls are TRBV4-2 and TRBJ2-1; TRBD2 might be the D (6 bases). There are 14 residues in the CDR3. The germline V and J ends were trimmed by 4 bases and 7 bases, with 14 bases remaining between them. The germline V gene has CDR1 LGHNA and CDR2 YNFKEQ. This CDR3 reads CASSPPVGGNEQFF. The CDR3, as DNA: TGTGCCAGCAGCCCTCCAGTGGGGGGAAATGAGCAGTTCTTC.

This clonotype has a handful of counts. CDR3 residues: CATSRAGTAFF. CDR3 sequence (DNA): TGTGCCACCAGCAGAGCCGGGACGGCGTTCTTC. The rearrangement joins TRBV15 to TRBJ2-1, with D tentatively TRBD1 or TRBD2 (5 bases each). The V gene lost 1 base and the J gene lost 15 bases, with 10 bases spanning the gap. This CDR3 is built from 11 residues. The germline V gene encodes CDR1 LNHNV and CDR2 YYDKDF (reference sequence).

A few counts support this clonotype. The chain links TRBV28 to TRBJ1-5; 9 nucleotides agree with TRBD1. CDR3 length equals 17 residues. V shed 5 bases and J 2 bases; nucleotides not matched to a gene: 10. From germline, CDR1 is MDHEN and CDR2 SYDVKM. CDR3 sequence: CASSTPDRGTRNQPQHF. DNA of the CDR3: TGTGCCAGCAGTACCCCGGACAGGGGAACCCGCAATCAGCCCCAGCATTTT.

CDR3 DNA sequence: TGTGCCAGCAGCGGCCTCCCAGGGGCGTCAGATACGCAGTATTTT. This codes for CASSGLPGASDTQYF. This chain links TRBV7-6 with TRBJ2-3; D may be TRBD1 (6 bases). The CDR3 is 15 residues long. Germline CDR1 SGHVS, CDR2 FNYEAQ. Trimming stripped 5 bases from V and 4 bases from J, with 16 bases between.

This clonotype was observed a few times. The rearrangement uses TRBV12-3 or TRBV12-4 and TRBJ1-1; tentatively, D is TRBD1 (6 bases). V shed 5 bases and J shed 4 bases, with 14 bases lying between them. The CDR3 has 14 amino acids. This CDR3 is CASSPSGGGTEAFF. The DNA of the CDR3 is TGTGCCAGCAGTCCGTCCGGGGGCGGCACTGAAGCTTTCTTT.

This sequence joins TRBV3-1 and TRBJ2-4, with D possibly matching TRBD1 (6 bases). The germline CDR1 and CDR2 sequences are LGHDT and YNNKEL (reference sequence). With 7 bases removed from V and 8 bases from J, the gap between germline ends came to 18 bases. The CDR3 totals 14 residues. The CDR3 DNA reads as TGTGCCAGCACCTCCAGACAGGTGGGGGACATTCAGTACTTC. Its protein product is CASTSRQVGDIQYF.

This chain uses TRBV29-1 with TRBJ2-1; D uncertain. Per the germline V gene, CDR1 is SQVTM and CDR2 is ANQGSEA. There are 14 residues in the CDR3. Trimming left V 2 bases short and J 7 bases short, with 15 bases between. The CDR3, as DNA: TGCAGCGTTGAATTGGCCCAGGTGAGGAATGAGCAGTTCTTC. Amino acids: CSVELAQVRNEQFF.

This clonotype was seen a handful of times. This CDR3 is CSVVDTGGKNTEAFF. CDR3 in DNA: TGCAGCGTTGTTGATACGGGGGGGAAGAACACTGAAGCTTTCTTT. The chain joins TRBV29-1 to TRBJ1-1; D is perhaps TRBD1 (5 bases). V lost 4 bases and J 1 base, leaving 16 bases between the germline ends. CDR3 size: 15 residues. Germline V gives CDR1 SQVTM, CDR2 ANQGSEA.

This clonotype was observed a few times. The chain has TRBV4-3 and TRBJ1-2; TRBD1 is a possible D gene (6 bases). V lost 4 bases to trimming and J lost 2 bases, with 17 bases between them. The germline CDR1 and CDR2 sequences are LGHNA and YSLEER. This CDR3 has 16 residues. The CDR3 region is CASSPAGGRINYGYTF. The CDR3 bases are TGCGCCAGCAGCCCTGCCGGGGGGCGAATCAACTATGGCTACACCTTC.

This clonotype was seen a few times. The V and J genes are TRBV12-3 or TRBV12-4 and TRBJ2-5; D is undetermined. The V end was cut by 0 bases, the J end by 3 bases, with 8 bases between. The CDR3 contains 14 residues. This chain's CDR3 is CASSLAGVEETQYF. CDR3 in DNA: TGTGCCAGCAGTTTAGCGGGCGTTGAAGAGACCCAGTACTTC.

The V and J genes are TRBV9 and TRBJ1-1; D not certain. Trimming stripped 0 bases from V and 4 bases from J, with 13 bases between. Germline V gene lookup returns CDR1 SGDLS and CDR2 YYNGEE. The CDR3 covers 15 residues. DNA of the CDR3: TGTGCCAGCAGCGTAGAAGGGAACTTGGGCACTGAAGCTTTCTTT. Translation: CASSVEGNLGTEAFF.

The sample holds a few counts of this clonotype. J is TRBJ1-1 and V is TRBV20-1; D might be TRBD1 (5 bases). The CDR3 consists of 14 residues. The germline V gene encodes CDR1 DFQATT and CDR2 SNEGSKA (reference sequence). V gave up 0 bases and J gave up 2 bases, with 10 bases separating them. CDR3 in amino acids: CSAREGTVNTEAFF. The DNA for the CDR3 is TGCAGTGCTAGAGAAGGGACGGTTAACACTGAAGCTTTCTTT.

This clonotype was detected only a few times. This rearrangement joins TRBV4-1 to TRBJ1-5; D unclear. The CDR3 is 13 amino acids. V was clipped by 0 bases and J by 9 bases, with 9 bases between them. Germline V lookup: CDR1 MGHRA, CDR2 YSYEKL. CDR3 region: CASSQDRTRPQHF. CDR3 DNA: TGCGCCAGCAGCCAAGACCGGACCAGGCCCCAGCATTTT.

The rearrangement joins TRBV5-1 to TRBJ2-1, with a tentative D call TRBD2 (5 bases). This CDR3 spans 15 amino acids. CDR1 and CDR2 from the germline V gene are SGHRS and YFSETQ. Deletions cut 0 bases from V and 2 bases from J, with 9 bases between. The CDR3 is CASSLVDFAYNEQFF. DNA of the CDR3: TGCGCCAGCAGCTTGGTGGACTTTGCCTACAATGAGCAGTTCTTC.

The chain uses TRBV5-1 and TRBJ1-6; no clear D. CDR1 SGHRS and CDR2 YFSETQ come from the germline V gene. Trimming took 4 bases from V and 9 from J, leaving 14 bases between them. The CDR3 contains 14 residues. The CDR3 reads CASSTTLIGSPLHF. CDR3 coding DNA: TGCGCCAGCAGCACAACCTTGATCGGTTCACCCCTCCACTTT.

The genes are TRBV29-1 and TRBJ1-2; D is perhaps TRBD1 (5 bases). CDR3 length: 15 amino acids. The germline V gene has CDR1 SQVTM and CDR2 ANQGSEA. Trimming stripped 4 bases from V and 2 bases from J, with 17 bases between. The CDR3 bases are TGCAGCGTTGCAGGGTTCGGGCAAAAAAACTATGGCTACACCTTC. The encoded protein is CSVAGFGQKNYGYTF.

This clonotype was found a few times. This sequence joins TRBV11-2 and TRBJ2-4; D gene uncertain. Germline lookup yields CDR1 SGHAT and CDR2 FQNNGV. The CDR3 has 14 residues. The germline V and J ends were trimmed by 4 bases and 10 bases, with 17 bases remaining between them. CDR3 sequence: CASSYGPPEIIQYF. The CDR3 nucleotides are TGTGCCAGCAGCTACGGACCTCCGGAGATTATTCAGTACTTC.

There are many counts of this clonotype. The gene calls are TRBV12-3 or TRBV12-4 and TRBJ2-2; the match to TRBD2 covers 8 bases. CDR3 length: 17 amino acids. The ends lost 2 bases at V and 0 bases at J; junction bases unmatched: 5. DNA for the CDR3: TGTGCCAGCAGTTTATCTGGCGGGAGGCCGAACACCGGGGAGCTGTTTTTT. Translation gives CASSLSGGRPNTGELFF.

This clonotype was seen a few times. The chain links TRBV18 to TRBJ1-1; D possibly corresponds to TRBD1 (5 bases). Germline V CDR1 and CDR2: KGHSH, LQKENI. The CDR3 is 13 amino acids. With 3 bases removed from V and 5 bases from J, the gap between germline ends came to 10 bases. In nucleotides, the CDR3 is TGTGCCAGCTCACCCGGGCGGGGGACTGAAGCTTTCTTT. It codes for CASSPGRGTEAFF.

This clonotype was observed a handful of times. The chain is built from TRBV9 and TRBJ1-1; a possible D gene is TRBD1 (5 bases). V dropped 3 bases and J dropped 6 bases, with 9 bases sitting between them. The CDR3 is 12 amino acids. Germline CDR1 is SGDLS and CDR2 is YYNGEE. The CDR3 loop is CASSAPGPEAFF. The CDR3 DNA reads TGTGCCAGCAGCGCACCGGGGCCTGAAGCTTTCTTT.

The chain links TRBV3-2 to TRBJ2-7; the table's D call of TRBD1 was not tested on the DNA. TRBV3-2 is annotated as a pseudogene. The CDR3 has 16 residues. CDR3 protein: CASSQAPTGFSYEQYF. The CDR3 DNA reads as TGTGCCAGCAGCCAAGCCCCGACAGGGTTCAGCTACGAGCAGTACTTC.

In its sample, this clonotype was seen a few times. The rearrangement uses TRBV20-1 and TRBJ2-1; 11 bases align to TRBD2. Trimming removed 6 bases from V and 4 bases from J; junction bases left unmatched: 8. Germline-derived CDR1 and CDR2 are DFQATT and SNEGSKA (reference sequence). The CDR3 extends over 15 amino acids. The DNA of the CDR3 is TGCAGTGCGATCCATAGCGGGGGGGCTTACAATGAGCAGTTCTTC. It codes for CSAIHSGGAYNEQFF.

The gene calls are TRBV5-1 and TRBJ2-4; D possibly matches TRBD1 or TRBD2 (5 bases each). V lost 5 bases, J lost 0 bases, and 12 bases lay in between. The CDR3 contains 15 residues. The germline V gene encodes CDR1 SGHRS and CDR2 YFSETQ. In DNA, the CDR3 is TGCGCCAGCAGTTCGTACGGGACAGCCAAAAACATTCAGTACTTC. Translation: CASSSYGTAKNIQYF.